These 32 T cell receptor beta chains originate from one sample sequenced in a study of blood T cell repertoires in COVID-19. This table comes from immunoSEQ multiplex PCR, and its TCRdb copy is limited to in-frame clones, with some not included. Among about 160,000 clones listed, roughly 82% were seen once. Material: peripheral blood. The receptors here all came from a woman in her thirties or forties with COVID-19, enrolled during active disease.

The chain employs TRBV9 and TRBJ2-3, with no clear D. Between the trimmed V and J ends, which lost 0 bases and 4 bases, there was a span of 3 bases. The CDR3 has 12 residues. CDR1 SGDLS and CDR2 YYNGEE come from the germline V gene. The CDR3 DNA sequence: TGTGCCAGCAGCGTAGGGCCAGATACGCAGTATTTT. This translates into CASSVGPDTQYF.

The CDR3 nucleotides are TGTGCCAGCAGCTTGGCGGGACTAGCGGAAGCAGATACGCAGTATTTT. Translating it yields CASSLAGLAEADTQYF. V is TRBV5-4 and J is TRBJ2-3; 11 nucleotides line up with TRBD2. The CDR3 totals 16 residues. CDR1 is SGHNT, CDR2 YYREEE, per germline (reference sequence). Unmatched junction bases numbered 4, after V lost 0 bases and J lost 4 bases.

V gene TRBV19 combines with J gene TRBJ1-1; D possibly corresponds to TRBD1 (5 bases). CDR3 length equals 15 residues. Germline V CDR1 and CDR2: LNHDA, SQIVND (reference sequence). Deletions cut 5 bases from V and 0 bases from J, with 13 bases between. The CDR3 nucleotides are TGTGCCAGTAGTCTCCCGGGACTCATGAACACTGAAGCTTTCTTT. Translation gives CASSLPGLMNTEAFF.

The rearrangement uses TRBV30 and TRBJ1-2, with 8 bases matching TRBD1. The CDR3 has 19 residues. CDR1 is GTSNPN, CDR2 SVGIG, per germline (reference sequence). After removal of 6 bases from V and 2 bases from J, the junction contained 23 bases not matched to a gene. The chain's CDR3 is CACLGHGQGGENINYGYTF. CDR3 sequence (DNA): TGTGCCTGTCTTGGCCATGGACAGGGCGGAGAAAATATCAACTATGGCTACACCTTC.

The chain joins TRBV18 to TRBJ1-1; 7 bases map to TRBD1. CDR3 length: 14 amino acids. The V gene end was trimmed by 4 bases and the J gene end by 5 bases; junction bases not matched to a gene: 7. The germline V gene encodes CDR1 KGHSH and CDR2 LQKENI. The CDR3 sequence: CASSLQGEATEAFF. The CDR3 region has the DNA TGTGCCAGCTCACTTCAGGGGGAGGCGACTGAAGCTTTCTTT. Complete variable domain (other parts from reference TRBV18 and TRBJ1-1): NAGVMQNPRHLVRRRGQEARLRCSPMKGHSHVYWYRQLPEEGLKFMVYLQKENIIDESGMPKERFSAEFPKEGPSILRIQQVVRGDSAAYFCASSLQGEATEAFFGQGTRLTVV.

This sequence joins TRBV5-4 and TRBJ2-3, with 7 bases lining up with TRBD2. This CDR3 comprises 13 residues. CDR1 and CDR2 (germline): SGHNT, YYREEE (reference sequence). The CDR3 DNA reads TGTGCTACGGGGAGGGAGGGCACAGATACGCAGTATTTT. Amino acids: CATGREGTDTQYF.

CDR3 in DNA: TGTGCCAGTAGTACCTCCCGGAGTAACTATGGCTACACCTTC. Its translation is CASSTSRSNYGYTF. The rearrangement uses TRBV19 and TRBJ1-2; D gene uncertain. There are 14 residues in the CDR3. The V gene lost 4 bases and the J gene lost 1 base, with 10 bases spanning the gap. Germline CDR1 reads LNHDA; CDR2 reads SQIVND (reference sequence).

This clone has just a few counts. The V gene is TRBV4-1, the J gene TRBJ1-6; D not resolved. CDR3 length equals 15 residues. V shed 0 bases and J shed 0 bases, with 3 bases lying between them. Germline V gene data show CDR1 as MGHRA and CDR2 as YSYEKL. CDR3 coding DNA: TGCGCCAGCAGCCAAGATAGCTCCTATAATTCACCCCTCCACTTT. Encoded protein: CASSQDSSYNSPLHF.

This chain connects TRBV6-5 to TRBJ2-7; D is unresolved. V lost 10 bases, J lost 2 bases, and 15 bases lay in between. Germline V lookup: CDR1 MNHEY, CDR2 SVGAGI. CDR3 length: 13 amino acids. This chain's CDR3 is CATEKMGTYEQYF. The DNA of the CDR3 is TGTGCCACCGAAAAGATGGGCACCTACGAGCAGTACTTC.

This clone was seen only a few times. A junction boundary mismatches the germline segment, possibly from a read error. The CDR3 protein is CASSLVLAGGPGEDEQFF. As DNA, the CDR3 is TGTGCTAGCAGCTTAGTCCTAGCGGGAGGGCCAGGGGAGGATGAGCAGTTCTTC. The rearrangement links TRBV7-7 to TRBJ2-1, with 12 bases that match TRBD2. The length of the CDR3 is 18 residues. Per germline, CDR1 SSHAT and CDR2 FNYEAQ (reference sequence).

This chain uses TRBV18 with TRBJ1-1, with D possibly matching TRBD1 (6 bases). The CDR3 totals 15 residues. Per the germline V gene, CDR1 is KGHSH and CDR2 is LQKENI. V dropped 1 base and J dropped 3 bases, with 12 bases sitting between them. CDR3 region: CASSPLTGTDTEAFF. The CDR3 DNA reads TGTGCCAGCTCACCACTCACAGGGACGGACACTGAAGCTTTCTTT.

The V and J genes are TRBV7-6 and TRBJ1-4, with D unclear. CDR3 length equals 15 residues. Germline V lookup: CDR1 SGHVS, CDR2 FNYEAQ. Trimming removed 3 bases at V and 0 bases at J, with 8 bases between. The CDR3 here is CASSLTYATNEKLFF. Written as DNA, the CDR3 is TGTGCCAGCAGCTTGACTTATGCAACTAATGAAAAACTGTTTTTT.

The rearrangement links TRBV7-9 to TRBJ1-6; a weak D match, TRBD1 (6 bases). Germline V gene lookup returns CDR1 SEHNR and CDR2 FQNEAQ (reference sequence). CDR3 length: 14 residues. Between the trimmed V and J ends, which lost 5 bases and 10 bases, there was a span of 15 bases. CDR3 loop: CASSDTRGKSPLHF. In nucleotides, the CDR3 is TGTGCCAGCAGCGACACCAGGGGAAAGTCACCCCTCCACTTT.

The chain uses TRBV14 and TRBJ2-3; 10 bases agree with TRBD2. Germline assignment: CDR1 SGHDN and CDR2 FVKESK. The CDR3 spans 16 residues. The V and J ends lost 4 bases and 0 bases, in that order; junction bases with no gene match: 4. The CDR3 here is CASSLQRGGSTDTQYF. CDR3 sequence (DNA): TGTGCCAGCAGCCTTCAGCGGGGGGGAAGCACAGATACGCAGTATTTT. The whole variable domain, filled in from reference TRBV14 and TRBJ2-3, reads EAGVTQFPSHSVIEKGQTVTLRCDPISGHDNLYWYRRVMGKEIKFLLHFVKESKQDESGMPNNRFLAERTGGTYSTLKVQPAELEDSGVYFCASSLQRGGSTDTQYFGPGTRLTVL.

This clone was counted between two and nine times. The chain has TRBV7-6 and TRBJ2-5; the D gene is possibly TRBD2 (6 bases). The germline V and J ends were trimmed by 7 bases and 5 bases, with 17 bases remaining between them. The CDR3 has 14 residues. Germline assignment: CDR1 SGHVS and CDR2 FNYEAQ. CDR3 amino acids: CASTPSGRRETQYF. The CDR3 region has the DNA TGTGCCAGCACCCCCTCCGGGAGAAGGGAGACCCAGTACTTC.

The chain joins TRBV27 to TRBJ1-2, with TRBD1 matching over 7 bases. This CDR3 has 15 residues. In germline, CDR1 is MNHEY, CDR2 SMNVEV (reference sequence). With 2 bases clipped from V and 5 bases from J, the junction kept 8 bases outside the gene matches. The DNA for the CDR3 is TGTGCCAGCAGTTTACGACAGGGCACTAGATATGGCTACACCTTC. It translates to CASSLRQGTRYGYTF.

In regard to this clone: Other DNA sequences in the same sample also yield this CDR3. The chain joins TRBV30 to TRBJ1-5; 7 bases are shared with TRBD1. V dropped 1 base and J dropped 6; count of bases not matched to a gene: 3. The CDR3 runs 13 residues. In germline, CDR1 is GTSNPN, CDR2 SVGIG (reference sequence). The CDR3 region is CAWSGDSSQPQHF. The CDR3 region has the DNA TGTGCCTGGAGTGGGGACAGCTCTCAGCCCCAGCATTTT.

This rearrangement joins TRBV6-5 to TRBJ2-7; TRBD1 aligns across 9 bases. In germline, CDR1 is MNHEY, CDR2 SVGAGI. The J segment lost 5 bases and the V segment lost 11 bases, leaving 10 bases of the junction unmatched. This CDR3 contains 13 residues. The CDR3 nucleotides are TGTGCCTTAATGGGGGACAGGGTTCACGAGCAGTACTTC. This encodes CALMGDRVHEQYF.

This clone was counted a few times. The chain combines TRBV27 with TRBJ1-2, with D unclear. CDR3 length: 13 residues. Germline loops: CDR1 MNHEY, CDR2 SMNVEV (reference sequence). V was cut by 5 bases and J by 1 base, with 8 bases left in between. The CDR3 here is CASSAGGNYGYTF. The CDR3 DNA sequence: TGTGCCAGCAGTGCAGGAGGTAACTATGGCTACACCTTC.

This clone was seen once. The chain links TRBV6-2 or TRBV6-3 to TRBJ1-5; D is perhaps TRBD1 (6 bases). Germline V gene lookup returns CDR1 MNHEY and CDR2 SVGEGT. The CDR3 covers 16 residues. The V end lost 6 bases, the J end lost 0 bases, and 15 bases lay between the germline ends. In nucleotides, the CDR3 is TGTGCCAGCAGCTTAGGGGGGGTCGGTAGCAATCAGCCCCAGCATTTT. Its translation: CASSLGGVGSNQPQHF.

The DNA for the CDR3 is TGTGCCAGCAGCGTATTAGCGGGAGGGCTCGACACCGGGGAGCTGTTTTTT. It specifies CASSVLAGGLDTGELFF. The V call is TRBV9, the J call TRBJ2-2; 11 bases are a match to TRBD2. The CDR3 length is 17 residues. Germline CDR1 SGDLS, CDR2 YYNGEE. V trimming: 1 base; J trimming: 3 bases; junction bases outside the gene matches: 5.

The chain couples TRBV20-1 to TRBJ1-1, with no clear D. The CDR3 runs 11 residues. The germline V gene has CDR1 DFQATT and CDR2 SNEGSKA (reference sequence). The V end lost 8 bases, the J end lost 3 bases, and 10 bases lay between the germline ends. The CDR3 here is CSSRSDTEAFF. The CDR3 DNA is TGCAGTTCGAGGTCCGACACTGAAGCTTTCTTT.

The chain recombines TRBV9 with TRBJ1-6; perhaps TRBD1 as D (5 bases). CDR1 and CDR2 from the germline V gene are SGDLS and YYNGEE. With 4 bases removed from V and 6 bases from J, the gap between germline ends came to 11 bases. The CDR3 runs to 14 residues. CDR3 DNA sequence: TGTGCCAGCAGCCTACAGGAAAGTAATTCACCCCTCCACTTT. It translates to CASSLQESNSPLHF.

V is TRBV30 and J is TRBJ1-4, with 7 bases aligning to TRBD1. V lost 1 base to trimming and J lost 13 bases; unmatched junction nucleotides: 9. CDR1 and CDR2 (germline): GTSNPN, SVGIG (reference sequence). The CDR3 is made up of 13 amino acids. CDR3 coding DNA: TGTGCCTGGAGTGAACAGGGGACGCCCGCACTGTTTTTT. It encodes CAWSEQGTPALFF.

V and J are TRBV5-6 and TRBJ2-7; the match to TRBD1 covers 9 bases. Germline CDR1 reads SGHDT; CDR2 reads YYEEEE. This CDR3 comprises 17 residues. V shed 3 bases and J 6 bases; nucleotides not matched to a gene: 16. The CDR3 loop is CASSWRGPGTGRGEQYV. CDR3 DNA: TGTGCCAGCAGCTGGAGGGGACCTGGGACAGGGAGAGGCGAGCAGTACGTC.

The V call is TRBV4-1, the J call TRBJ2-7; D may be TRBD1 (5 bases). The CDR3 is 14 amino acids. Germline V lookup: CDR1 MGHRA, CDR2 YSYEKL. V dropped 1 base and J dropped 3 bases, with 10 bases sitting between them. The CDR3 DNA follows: TGCGCCAGCAGCCAAGTCATACAGGTCTACGAGCAGTACTTC. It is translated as CASSQVIQVYEQYF.

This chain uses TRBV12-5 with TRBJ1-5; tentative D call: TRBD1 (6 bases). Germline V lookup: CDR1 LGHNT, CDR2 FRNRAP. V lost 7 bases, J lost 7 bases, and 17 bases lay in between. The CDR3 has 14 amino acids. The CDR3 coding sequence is TGTGCTAGTGCCCCCCCCCAGGGGAGACAGCCCCAGCATTTT. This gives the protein CASAPPQGRQPQHF.

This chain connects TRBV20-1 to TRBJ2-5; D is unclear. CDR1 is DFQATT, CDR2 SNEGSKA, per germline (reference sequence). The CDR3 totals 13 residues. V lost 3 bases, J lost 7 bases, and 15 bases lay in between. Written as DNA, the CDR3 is TGCAGTGCTAGTGTGGGCAGGCAGACGACCCAGTACTTC. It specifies CSASVGRQTTQYF.

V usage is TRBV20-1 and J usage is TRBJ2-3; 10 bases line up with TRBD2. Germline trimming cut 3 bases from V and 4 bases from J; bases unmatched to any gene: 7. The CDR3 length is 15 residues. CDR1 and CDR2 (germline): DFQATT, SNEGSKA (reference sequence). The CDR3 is CSASLAGVGSDTQYF. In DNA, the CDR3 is TGCAGTGCTAGTCTAGCGGGGGTGGGTTCAGATACGCAGTATTTT.

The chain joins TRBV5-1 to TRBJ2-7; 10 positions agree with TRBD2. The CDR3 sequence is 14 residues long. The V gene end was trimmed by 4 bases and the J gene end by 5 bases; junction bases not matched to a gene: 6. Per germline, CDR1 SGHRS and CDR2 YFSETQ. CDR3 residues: CASSAGTSVHEQYF. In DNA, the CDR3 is TGCGCCAGCAGCGCCGGGACTAGCGTCCACGAGCAGTACTTC.

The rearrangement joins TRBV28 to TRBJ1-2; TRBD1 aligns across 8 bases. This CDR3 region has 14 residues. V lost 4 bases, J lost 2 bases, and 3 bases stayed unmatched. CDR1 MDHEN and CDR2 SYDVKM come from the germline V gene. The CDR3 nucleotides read TGTGCCAGCAGTTCGTGGACAGGGAACTATGGCTACACCTTC. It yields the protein CASSSWTGNYGYTF.

Here the CDR3 DNA reads TGTGCCAGCTCACCAAGTACGCAGAAGCCCCAGCATTTT. Translating gives CASSPSTQKPQHF. This chain connects TRBV18 to TRBJ1-5, with D hard to call. CDR3 length: 13 residues. The V gene lost 2 bases and the J gene lost 8 bases, with 10 bases spanning the gap. The germline V gene has CDR1 KGHSH and CDR2 LQKENI.